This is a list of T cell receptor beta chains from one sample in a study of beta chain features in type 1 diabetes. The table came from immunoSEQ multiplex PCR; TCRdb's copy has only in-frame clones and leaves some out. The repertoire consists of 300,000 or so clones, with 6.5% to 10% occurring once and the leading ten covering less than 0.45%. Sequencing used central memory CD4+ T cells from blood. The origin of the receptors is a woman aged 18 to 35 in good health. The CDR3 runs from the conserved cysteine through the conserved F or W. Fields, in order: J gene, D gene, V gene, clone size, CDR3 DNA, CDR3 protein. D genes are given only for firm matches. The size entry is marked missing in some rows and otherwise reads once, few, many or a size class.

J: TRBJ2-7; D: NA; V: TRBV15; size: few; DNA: TGTGCCACCAGCAGAGAGATACGCAGGGTGGGGTTCGAGCAGTACTTC; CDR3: CATSREIRRVGFEQYF
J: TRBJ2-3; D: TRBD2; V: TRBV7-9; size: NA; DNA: TGTGCCAGCACCGCGGGACTAGCGGGAAGCACAGATACGCAGTATTTT; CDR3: CASTAGLAGSTDTQYF
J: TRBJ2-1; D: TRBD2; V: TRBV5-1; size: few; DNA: TGCGCCAGCAGCTTGGGGACTAGCGGGTGGAGCTCCTACAATGAGCAGTTCTTC; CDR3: CASSLGTSGWSSYNEQFF
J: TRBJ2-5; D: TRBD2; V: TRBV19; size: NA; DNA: TGTGCCAGTAGTATGAGAAGGCGGGCTAGCGGGAAGAGGGAGACCCAGTACTTC; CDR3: CASSMRRRASGKRETQYF
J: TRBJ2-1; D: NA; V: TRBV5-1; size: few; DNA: TGCGCCAGCAGCTCTGGCTTCACCACCCAGCTGTTCTTC; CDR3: CASSSGFTTQLFF
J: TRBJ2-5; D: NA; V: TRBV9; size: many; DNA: TGTGCCAGCAGCGGGGGGCGCGGAGAGACCCAGTACTTC; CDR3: CASSGGRGETQYF
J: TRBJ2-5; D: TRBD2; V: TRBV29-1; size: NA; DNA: TGCAGCACCCTGTGGAGGGGAGGAACGGGGGGGACCCAGTACTTC; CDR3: CSTLWRGGTGGTQYF
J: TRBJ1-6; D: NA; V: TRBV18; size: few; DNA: TGTGCCAGCTCACCACCGCAGGGTTGGGATTCACCCCTCCACTTT; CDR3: CASSPPQGWDSPLHF
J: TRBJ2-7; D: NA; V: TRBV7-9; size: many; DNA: TGTGCCAGCACCCCCGATCCGGGGCGGTTCTACGAGCAGTACTTC; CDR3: CASTPDPGRFYEQYF
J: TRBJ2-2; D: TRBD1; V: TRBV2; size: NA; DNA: TGTGCCAGCCGGGACAGGGGCCCCGGGGAGCTGTTTTTT; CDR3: CASRDRGPGELFF
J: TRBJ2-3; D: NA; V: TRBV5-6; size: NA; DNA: TGTGCCAGCAGCTTGGAGGTGGATACGCAGTATTTT; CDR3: CASSLEVDTQYF
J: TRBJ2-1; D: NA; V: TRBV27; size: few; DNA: TGTGCCAGCAGTTTATTCCCGGCCCGCTCCTACAATGAGCAGTTCTTC; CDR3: CASSLFPARSYNEQFF
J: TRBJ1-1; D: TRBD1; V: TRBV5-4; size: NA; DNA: TGTGCCAGCAGCCCCCGGGACAGGAAGAACACTGAAGCTTTCTTT; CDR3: CASSPRDRKNTEAFF
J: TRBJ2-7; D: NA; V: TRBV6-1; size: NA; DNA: TGTGCCAGCAGTGCCCTGGAATCCCACTCCTACGAGCAGTACTTC; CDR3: CASSALESHSYEQYF
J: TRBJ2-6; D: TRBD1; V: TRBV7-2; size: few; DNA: TGTGCCAGCAGCTTCGGGACAGGTCTTAGATCTGGGGCCAACGTCCTGACTTTC; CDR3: CASSFGTGLRSGANVLTF
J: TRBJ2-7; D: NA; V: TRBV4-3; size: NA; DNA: TGCGCCAGCAGCCAAGAACTTTCACACAGAGTAACCTACGAGCAGTACTTC; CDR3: CASSQELSHRVTYEQYF
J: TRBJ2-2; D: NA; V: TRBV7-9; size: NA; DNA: TGTGCCAGCAGCCAAGATCATGGGACCGCCGGGGAGCTGTTTTTT; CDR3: CASSQDHGTAGELFF
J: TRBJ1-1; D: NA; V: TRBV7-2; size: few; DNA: TGTGCCAGCAGCTTAGGGGCACCGATGAACACTGAAGCTTTCTTT; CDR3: CASSLGAPMNTEAFF
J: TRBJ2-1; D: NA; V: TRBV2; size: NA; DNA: TGTGCCAGCAGTGGAGGGACTCCGACCTACAATGAGCAGTTCTTC; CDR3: CASSGGTPTYNEQFF
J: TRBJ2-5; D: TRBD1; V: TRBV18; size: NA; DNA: TGTGCCAGCTCACAGGGACAGTACCAAGAGACCCAGTACTTC; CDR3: CASSQGQYQETQYF
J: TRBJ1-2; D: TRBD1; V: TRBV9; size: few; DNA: TGTGCCAGCAGCGTAGACGGGACAGTTAATGTATGGGGCTACACCTTC; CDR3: CASSVDGTVNVWGYTF
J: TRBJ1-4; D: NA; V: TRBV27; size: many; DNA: TGTGCCAGCAGTTTATCGTCCGGGGCAGGGTGGGAAAAACTGTTTTTT; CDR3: CASSLSSGAGWEKLFF
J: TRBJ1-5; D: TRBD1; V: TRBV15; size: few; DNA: TGTGCCACCAGCAGAGTCTCAGGGGGGAATCAGCCCCAGCATTTT; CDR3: CATSRVSGGNQPQHF
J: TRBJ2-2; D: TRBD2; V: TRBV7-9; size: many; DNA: TGTGCCAGCAGCCGAGCGGGTCTGGGACTAGCGACCGGGGAGCTGTTTTTT; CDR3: CASSRAGLGLATGELFF
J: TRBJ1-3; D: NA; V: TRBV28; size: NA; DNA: TGTGCCAGCAGCACAGGGACCCTCTCTGGAAACACCATATATTTT; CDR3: CASSTGTLSGNTIYF
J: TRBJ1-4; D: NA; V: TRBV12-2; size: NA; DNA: TGTGCAAGTCGCTTAGCGATCACCAGGGGGCGAGATGAAAAACTGTTTTTT; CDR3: CASRLAITRGRDEKLFF
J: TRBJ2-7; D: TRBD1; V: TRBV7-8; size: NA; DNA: TGTGCCAGCAGACCGGGACAGGGAACCTACGAGCAGTACTTC; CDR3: CASRPGQGTYEQYF
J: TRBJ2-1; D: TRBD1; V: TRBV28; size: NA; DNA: TGTGCCAGCCAAGAAACCGGGACAGGGTTGTACAATGAGCAGTTCTTC; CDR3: CASQETGTGLYNEQFF
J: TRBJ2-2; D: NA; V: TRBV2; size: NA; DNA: TGTGCCAGCCTGGGGGGCTGGACCGGGGAGCTGTTTTTT; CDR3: CASLGGWTGELFF
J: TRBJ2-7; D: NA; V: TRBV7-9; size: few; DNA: TGTGCCAGCAGCTTAGAGCCAGCTTACGAGCAGTACTTC; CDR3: CASSLEPAYEQYF
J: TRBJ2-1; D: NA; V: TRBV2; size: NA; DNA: TGTGCCAGCAGTTACAATGATGAGCAGTTCTTC; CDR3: CASSYNDEQFF
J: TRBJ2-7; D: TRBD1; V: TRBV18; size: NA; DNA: TGTGCCAGCTCGGTGGGACAGAAAGACTACGAGCAGTACTTC; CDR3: CASSVGQKDYEQYF
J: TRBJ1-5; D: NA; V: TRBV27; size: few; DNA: TGTGCCAGCAGCCTAATCTACCGAGGGGGAACCGAGGGTCAGCCCCAGCATTTT; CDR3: CASSLIYRGGTEGQPQHF
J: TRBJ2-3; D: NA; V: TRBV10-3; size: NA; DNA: TGTGCCATCAGTTCAGGGACAGATACGCAGTATTTT; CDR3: CAISSGTDTQYF
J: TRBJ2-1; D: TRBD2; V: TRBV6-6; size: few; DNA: TGTGCCAGCAGCCAGGGACTAAGCTCCTACAATGAGCAGTTCTTC; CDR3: CASSQGLSSYNEQFF
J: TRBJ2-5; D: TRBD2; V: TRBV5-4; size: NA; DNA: TGTGCCAGCAGCTTGGCGCGGGAGGTTGGGCAGACCCAGTACTTC; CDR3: CASSLAREVGQTQYF
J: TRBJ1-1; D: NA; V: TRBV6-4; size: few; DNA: TGTGCCAGCAGTGACTCCAGGGTAACAGAAGCTTTCTTT; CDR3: CASSDSRVTEAFF
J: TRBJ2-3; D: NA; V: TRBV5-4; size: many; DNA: TGTGCCAGCGGGGCGTCCAGCACAGATACGCAGTATTTT; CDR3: CASGASSTDTQYF
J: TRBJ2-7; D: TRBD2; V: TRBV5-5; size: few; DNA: TGTGCCAGCAGCTTAGTACTAGCGGGAGCCTTGCAGTACTTC; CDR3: CASSLVLAGALQYF
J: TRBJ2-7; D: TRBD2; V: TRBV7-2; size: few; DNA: TGTGCCAGCAGCTTAGCAGCGGGGCGTAGCTCCTACGAGCAGTACTTC; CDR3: CASSLAAGRSSYEQYF
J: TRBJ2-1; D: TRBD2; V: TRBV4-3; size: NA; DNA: TGCGCCAGCAGCCAAGACGTCCCCGGGACTAGCGGGAGGAATGAGCAGTTCTTC; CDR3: CASSQDVPGTSGRNEQFF
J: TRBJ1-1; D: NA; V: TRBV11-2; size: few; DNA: TGTGCCAGCAGCAATCAGGGAGACACTGAAGCTTTCTTT; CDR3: CASSNQGDTEAFF
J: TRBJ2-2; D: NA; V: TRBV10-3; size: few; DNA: TGTGCCATCTCCACCGGGCGAACCGGGGAGCTGTTTTTT; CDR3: CAISTGRTGELFF
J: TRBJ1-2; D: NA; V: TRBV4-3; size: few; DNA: TGCGCCAGCAGCCAACAGGACCTCTTCGTGAACTATGGCTACACCTTC; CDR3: CASSQQDLFVNYGYTF
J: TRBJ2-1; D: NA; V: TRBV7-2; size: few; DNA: TGTGCCAGCAGCTTAGCGGACGGGATTGGAGGGCAGTTCTTC; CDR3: CASSLADGIGGQFF
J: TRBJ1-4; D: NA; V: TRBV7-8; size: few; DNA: TGTGCCAGCAGCCCGAGAAATGGAAAACTGTTTTTT; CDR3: CASSPRNGKLFF
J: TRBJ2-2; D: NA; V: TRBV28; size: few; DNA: TGTGCCAGCAGGTCCCGGGACACGAACACCGGGGAGCTGTTTTTT; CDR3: CASRSRDTNTGELFF
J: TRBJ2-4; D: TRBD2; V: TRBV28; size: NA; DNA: TGTGCCAGCAGTTTTCAAGCGGGAGGGGGCAAAAACATTCAGTACTTC; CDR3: CASSFQAGGGKNIQYF
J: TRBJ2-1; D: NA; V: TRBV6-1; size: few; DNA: TGTGCCAGCAGTGAACGAGTAGAGCTTCAGCAGTTCTTC; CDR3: CASSERVELQQFF
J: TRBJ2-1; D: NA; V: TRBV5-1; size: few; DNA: TGCGCCAGCAGCCCAAGCTACAATGAGCAGTTCTTC; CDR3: CASSPSYNEQFF
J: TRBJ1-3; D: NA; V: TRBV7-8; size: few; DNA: TGTGCCAGCAGCTTAAGTATCTGGGCAGGGCGCGGAAACACCATATATTTT; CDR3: CASSLSIWAGRGNTIYF
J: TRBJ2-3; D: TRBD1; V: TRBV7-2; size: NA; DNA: TGTGCCAGCAGCCCTACAGGGGGGCCTACAGATACGCAGTATTTT; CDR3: CASSPTGGPTDTQYF